This is a list of T cell receptor beta chains from one sample in a study of regulatory T cells in long-lasting Graves disease. TCRdb processed the multiplex PCR reads anew with MiXCR; each CDR3 protein has one entry. The sample has around 460,000 distinct CDR3 sequences; 20% to 25% are singletons. Sequences were derived from peripheral blood mononuclear cells (PBMCs), sampled when the disease was refractory, from a patient treated with antithyroid drugs. The receptors come from a female donor with Graves disease. Each CDR3 is given with its conserved first and last residue. D genes are given only for firm matches. Size is stated for part of the rows, as once, few or many counts, or as a class when the clone is expanded.

CDR3 length: 16; D gene: TRBD1; clone size: few; V gene: TRBV15; J gene: TRBJ2-7; CDR3 DNA: TGTGCCACCAGCAGAGGAGGCGTGAAGGGGGCGGGTGAGCAGTACTTC; CDR3 protein: CATSRGGVKGAGEQYF
CDR3 length: 15; D gene: NA; clone size: NA; V gene: TRBV4-3; J gene: TRBJ1-1; CDR3 DNA: TGCGCCAGCAGCCAAGTAGGGAATCGGCGCACTGAAGCTTTCTTT; CDR3 protein: CASSQVGNRRTEAFF
CDR3 length: 13; D gene: TRBD1; clone size: many; V gene: TRBV29-1; J gene: TRBJ1-2; CDR3 DNA: TGCAGCGTAGACGGACAGGGGGCTGATGGCTACACCTTC; CDR3 protein: CSVDGQGADGYTF
CDR3 length: 14; D gene: NA; clone size: many; V gene: TRBV20-1; J gene: TRBJ1-2; CDR3 DNA: TGCAGTGCAGTCACCCCCCGAGATAACTATGGCTACACCTTC; CDR3 protein: CSAVTPRDNYGYTF
CDR3 length: 14; D gene: NA; clone size: NA; V gene: TRBV10-1; J gene: TRBJ1-1; CDR3 DNA: TGCGCCAGCACCCCTCAGACGGGAAACACTGAAGCTTTCTTT; CDR3 protein: CASTPQTGNTEAFF
CDR3 length: 20; D gene: TRBD2; clone size: NA; V gene: TRBV6-1; J gene: TRBJ2-2; CDR3 DNA: TGTGCCAGCACCCCACCTGGAGCTAGCGGGAAACATTTGAACACCGGGGAGCTGTTTTTT; CDR3 protein: CASTPPGASGKHLNTGELFF
CDR3 length: 15; D gene: TRBD1; clone size: many; V gene: TRBV28; J gene: TRBJ1-2; CDR3 DNA: TGTGCCAGCAGTTTAATCGGGACAGGGAGCTATGGCTACACCTTC; CDR3 protein: CASSLIGTGSYGYTF
CDR3 length: 10; D gene: NA; clone size: many; V gene: TRBV20-1; J gene: TRBJ1-5; CDR3 DNA: TGCAGTGTAGGGCTCCAGCCCCAGCATTTT; CDR3 protein: CSVGLQPQHF
CDR3 length: 15; D gene: NA; clone size: NA; V gene: TRBV3-1; J gene: TRBJ1-1; CDR3 DNA: TGTGCCAGCAGCCAAGAAGGGTTGTCGGGGGCTGAAGCTTTCTTT; CDR3 protein: CASSQEGLSGAEAFF
CDR3 length: 14; D gene: NA; clone size: NA; V gene: TRBV9; J gene: TRBJ1-6; CDR3 DNA: TGTGCCAGCAGCGTTGAACAGTTTAATTCACCCCTCCACTTT; CDR3 protein: CASSVEQFNSPLHF
CDR3 length: 14; D gene: NA; clone size: many; V gene: TRBV6-1; J gene: TRBJ1-5; CDR3 DNA: TGTGCCAGCAGTGTAGAGGTAGGCAATCAGCCCCAGCATTTT; CDR3 protein: CASSVEVGNQPQHF
CDR3 length: 17; D gene: TRBD2; clone size: many; V gene: TRBV28; J gene: TRBJ2-5; CDR3 DNA: TGTGCCAGCAGCCCAGGCGGACTAGCGGGATTTGCAGAGACCCAGTACTTC; CDR3 protein: CASSPGGLAGFAETQYF
CDR3 length: 13; D gene: NA; clone size: many; V gene: TRBV3-1; J gene: TRBJ1-1; CDR3 DNA: TGTGCCAGCAGCCAATGGGGGAACACTGAAGCTTTCTTT; CDR3 protein: CASSQWGNTEAFF
CDR3 length: 15; D gene: TRBD2; clone size: NA; V gene: TRBV7-2; J gene: TRBJ2-1; CDR3 DNA: TGTGCCAGCAGCTTAAGGCTAGCGGGAGGGAATGAGCAGTTCTTC; CDR3 protein: CASSLRLAGGNEQFF
CDR3 length: 13; D gene: TRBD1; clone size: few; V gene: TRBV3-1; J gene: TRBJ1-1; CDR3 DNA: TGTGCCAGCAGCTCCGGGACAGGGGGCTTTGCTTTCTTT; CDR3 protein: CASSSGTGGFAFF
CDR3 length: 16; D gene: TRBD1; clone size: NA; V gene: TRBV3-1; J gene: TRBJ1-1; CDR3 DNA: TGTGCCAGCACGTCTGGGACAGGGGTTGGGAACACTGAAGCTTTCTTT; CDR3 protein: CASTSGTGVGNTEAFF
CDR3 length: 14; D gene: TRBD1; clone size: NA; V gene: TRBV19; J gene: TRBJ2-7; CDR3 DNA: TGTGCCACTACGGGACAGCACAGCTCCTACGAGCAGTACTTC; CDR3 protein: CATTGQHSSYEQYF
CDR3 length: 15; D gene: TRBD2; clone size: many; V gene: TRBV12-3/TRBV12-4; J gene: TRBJ2-1; CDR3 DNA: TGTGCCAGCAGTTTAGGTAGCGGGAGGGCGAATGAGCAGTTCTTC; CDR3 protein: CASSLGSGRANEQFF
CDR3 length: 11; D gene: NA; clone size: few; V gene: TRBV6-1; J gene: TRBJ2-7; CDR3 DNA: TGTGCCAGCAGTCAGGCTGACGAGCAGTACTTC; CDR3 protein: CASSQADEQYF
CDR3 length: 15; D gene: TRBD2; clone size: many; V gene: TRBV20-1; J gene: TRBJ2-5; CDR3 DNA: TGCAGTGCTACTCGATCGACTAGCGGGGGAGAGACCCAGTACTTC; CDR3 protein: CSATRSTSGGETQYF
CDR3 length: 15; D gene: NA; clone size: many; V gene: TRBV7-9; J gene: TRBJ1-6; CDR3 DNA: TGTGCCAGCAGCGCTACGGGACAAAGGAATTCACCCCTCCACTTT; CDR3 protein: CASSATGQRNSPLHF
CDR3 length: 17; D gene: NA; clone size: many; V gene: TRBV7-2; J gene: TRBJ1-6; CDR3 DNA: TGTGCCAGCAGCCCCCGGGCTCAGGTTCAGGCTAATTCACCCCTCCACTTT; CDR3 protein: CASSPRAQVQANSPLHF
CDR3 length: 15; D gene: NA; clone size: NA; V gene: TRBV9; J gene: TRBJ1-4; CDR3 DNA: TGTGCCAGCAGCGTAACCGGGCAGGGACACGCAAAACTGTTTTTT; CDR3 protein: CASSVTGQGHAKLFF
CDR3 length: 14; D gene: NA; clone size: many; V gene: TRBV7-2; J gene: TRBJ2-5; CDR3 DNA: TGTGCCAGCAGCCCGGGACTCGCGGGGGAGACCCAGTACTTC; CDR3 protein: CASSPGLAGETQYF
CDR3 length: 15; D gene: TRBD2; clone size: NA; V gene: TRBV19; J gene: TRBJ2-5; CDR3 DNA: TGTGCCAGTAGGTCTAGCGGGAGTGGCATCGAGACCCAGTACTTC; CDR3 protein: CASRSSGSGIETQYF
CDR3 length: 13; D gene: NA; clone size: NA; V gene: TRBV28; J gene: TRBJ2-1; CDR3 DNA: TGTGCCAGCAGTTTCGCCGGACTGGATGAGCAGTTCTTC; CDR3 protein: CASSFAGLDEQFF
CDR3 length: 15; D gene: NA; clone size: few; V gene: TRBV5-1; J gene: TRBJ2-5; CDR3 DNA: TGCGCCAGCACTCCTCTGGAGACGGGGGAAGAGACCCAGTACTTC; CDR3 protein: CASTPLETGEETQYF
CDR3 length: 14; D gene: NA; clone size: NA; V gene: TRBV28; J gene: TRBJ1-2; CDR3 DNA: TGTGCCAGCAGTGAGAACGGGCGCAACTATGGCTACACCTTC; CDR3 protein: CASSENGRNYGYTF
CDR3 length: 13; D gene: NA; clone size: NA; V gene: TRBV6-1; J gene: TRBJ1-5; CDR3 DNA: TGTGCCAGCAGACAGACGCGAGATCAGCCCCAGCATTTT; CDR3 protein: CASRQTRDQPQHF
CDR3 length: 15; D gene: NA; clone size: NA; V gene: TRBV7-2; J gene: TRBJ2-2; CDR3 DNA: TGTGCCAGCAGTCCTGCGTCGGTTAACACCGGGGAGCTGTTTTTT; CDR3 protein: CASSPASVNTGELFF
CDR3 length: 13; D gene: TRBD1; clone size: few; V gene: TRBV11-2; J gene: TRBJ2-5; CDR3 DNA: TGTGCCAGCAGCATAAACAGGGGGGAGACCCAGTACTTC; CDR3 protein: CASSINRGETQYF
CDR3 length: 15; D gene: NA; clone size: few; V gene: TRBV15; J gene: TRBJ1-2; CDR3 DNA: TGTGCCACCAGCAGAGATCTGTGGGGCAACTATGGCTACACCTTC; CDR3 protein: CATSRDLWGNYGYTF
CDR3 length: 14; D gene: NA; clone size: NA; V gene: TRBV29-1; J gene: TRBJ1-1; CDR3 DNA: TGCAGCGTTGAAACCCGGACGGGGAACACTGAAGCTTTCTTT; CDR3 protein: CSVETRTGNTEAFF
CDR3 length: 19; D gene: TRBD1; clone size: many; V gene: TRBV7-8; J gene: TRBJ1-4; CDR3 DNA: TGTGCCAGCAGCTTAGCGCGACAGGGGTTATTTTCAACTAATGAAAAACTGTTTTTT; CDR3 protein: CASSLARQGLFSTNEKLFF
CDR3 length: 14; D gene: TRBD2; clone size: few; V gene: TRBV9; J gene: TRBJ2-7; CDR3 DNA: TGTGCCAGCAGCGTAGGGCTAGCGGGCTCCGAGCAGTACTTC; CDR3 protein: CASSVGLAGSEQYF
CDR3 length: 16; D gene: NA; clone size: few; V gene: TRBV7-9; J gene: TRBJ2-4; CDR3 DNA: TGTGCCAGCAGCTTTAGCACAGGGAGAGGCAAAAACATTCAGTACTTC; CDR3 protein: CASSFSTGRGKNIQYF
CDR3 length: 13; D gene: NA; clone size: NA; V gene: TRBV5-4; J gene: TRBJ1-1; CDR3 DNA: TGTGCCAGCAGCTTGCAGCAGGACACTGAAGCTTTCTTT; CDR3 protein: CASSLQQDTEAFF